A single sample is the source of the 16 T cell receptor beta chains below, sequenced in a study of shared clonotypes between healthy human individuals. The protocol was immunoSEQ multiplex PCR, while the TCRdb copy is restricted to in-frame clones and leaves out a portion. The sample carries around 1.6 million clones, approximately 98% recorded once. What was sequenced was naive CD4+ T cells sorted from blood. This sample's subset: CD45RA+ positively selected. These receptor sequences come from a man aged 30-40 years in good health.

The chain links TRBV5-1 to TRBJ2-3; D is uncertain. Germline assignment: CDR1 SGHRS and CDR2 YFSETQ. The CDR3 contains 12 residues. The V gene lost 2 bases and the J gene lost 4 bases, with 5 bases spanning the gap. CDR3 coding DNA: TGCGCCAGCAGCTTACAGCCAGATACGCAGTATTTT. This sequence encodes CASSLQPDTQYF.

CDR3 loop: CASSPSGSAPYEQYF. CDR3 bases: TGTGCCAGCAGTCCCAGTGGTAGCGCACCCTACGAGCAGTACTTC. The genes are TRBV27 and TRBJ2-7; TRBD2 might be the D (5 bases). The length of the CDR3 is 15 residues. Deletions cut 5 bases from V and 2 bases from J, with 16 bases between. Germline V lookup: CDR1 MNHEY, CDR2 SMNVEV (reference sequence).

The V and J genes are TRBV5-1 and TRBJ2-1, with 14 nucleotides matching TRBD2. The CDR3 sequence is 17 residues long. The ends lost 3 bases at V and 3 bases at J; junction bases unmatched: 5. Germline CDR1 reads SGHRS; CDR2 reads YFSETQ. The CDR3 here is CASSSGLAGAGYNEQFF. DNA for the CDR3: TGCGCCAGCAGCTCGGGACTAGCGGGAGCGGGCTACAATGAGCAGTTCTTC.

As concerns this clone: Other DNA variants within this sample encode the same CDR3. The chain joins TRBV28 to TRBJ2-1; D gene ambiguous. V lost 4 bases and J 7 bases, leaving 8 bases between the germline ends. This CDR3 region has 12 residues. Germline V gene sequence: CDR1 MDHEN, CDR2 SYDVKM. The CDR3 DNA sequence: TGTGCCAGCAGTTCCGATACAAATGAGCAGTTCTTC. This gives the protein CASSSDTNEQFF.

The gene calls are TRBV27 and TRBJ1-4; possible D gene TRBD1, 5 bases. The CDR3 has 14 amino acids. V lost 5 bases and J lost 8, with 15 bases in between. Per the germline V gene, CDR1 is MNHEY and CDR2 is SMNVEV (reference sequence). In nucleotides, the CDR3 is TGTGCCAGCAGTCAGGGACTAGGCGCCGAAAAACTGTTTTTT. Translation: CASSQGLGAEKLFF.

This chain uses TRBV6-5 with TRBJ2-7; 11 nucleotides agree with TRBD2. V lost 6 bases to trimming and J lost 3 bases; unmatched junction nucleotides: 7. In germline, CDR1 is MNHEY, CDR2 SVGAGI. The CDR3 spans 15 residues. The CDR3 protein is CASRMGLAEFYEQYF. CDR3 DNA sequence: TGTGCCAGCAGAATGGGACTAGCGGAGTTCTACGAGCAGTACTTC.

V and J are TRBV7-6 and TRBJ2-5; D gene ambiguous. The length of the CDR3 is 17 residues. Germline V lookup: CDR1 SGHVS, CDR2 FNYEAQ. The V end was cut by 5 bases, the J end by 2 bases, with 21 bases between. The CDR3 loop reads CASSIGNGRIIQETQYF. The CDR3 DNA reads TGTGCCAGCAGCATAGGAAACGGACGGATTATACAAGAGACCCAGTACTTC.

The V gene is TRBV4-3, the J gene TRBJ1-5, with 8 bases fitting TRBD1. Germline V lookup: CDR1 LGHNA, CDR2 YSLEER. The CDR3 loop spans 16 amino acids. The trim removed 2 bases at V and 2 bases at J, leaving 5 bases unmatched. The CDR3 loop reads CASSQRDRTRNQPQHF. CDR3 nucleotides: TGCGCCAGCAGCCAACGGGACAGGACGCGCAATCAGCCCCAGCATTTT.

V is TRBV2 and J is TRBJ2-7, with D possibly being TRBD1 (5 bases). The V end lost 6 bases, the J end lost 6 bases, and 12 bases lay between the germline ends. The germline V gene has CDR1 SNHLY and CDR2 FYNNEI. This CDR3 has 12 amino acids. The CDR3: CASRTGIREQYF. The CDR3 region has the DNA TGTGCCAGCAGAACAGGTATCCGCGAGCAGTACTTC.

This clone has more than one count but fewer than ten. The V gene is TRBV6-1, the J gene TRBJ2-2; D is perhaps TRBD2 (6 bases). The CDR3 is made up of 15 amino acids. V lost 4 bases, J lost 0 bases, and 9 bases lay in between. Germline V gives CDR1 MNHNS, CDR2 SASEGT. The CDR3 region has the DNA TGTGCCAGCAGTGTCGCGGGGACGAACACCGGGGAGCTGTTTTTT. Its protein is CASSVAGTNTGELFF.

The CDR3, as DNA: TGCAGCGTTGGGCAACGCAATCAGCCCCAGCATTTT. It is translated as CSVGQRNQPQHF. The J gene is TRBJ1-5, the V gene TRBV29-1, with unresolved D. Germline V gives CDR1 SQVTM, CDR2 ANQGSEA. CDR3 length equals 12 residues. The V gene lost 4 bases and the J gene lost 2 bases, with 6 bases spanning the gap.

V usage is TRBV14 and J usage is TRBJ2-7; the match to TRBD2 covers 13 bases. The CDR3 is 18 residues long. Germline values: CDR1 SGHDN, CDR2 FVKESK. The V segment lost 8 bases and the J segment 2 bases; nucleotides outside the gene matches: 15. CDR3 amino acids: CASDPRRTSGSQTYEQYF. DNA of the CDR3: TGTGCCAGCGACCCCCGGAGGACTAGCGGGAGCCAGACCTACGAGCAGTACTTC.

The genes are TRBV6-5 and TRBJ1-4; TRBD1 is a possible D gene (6 bases). Trimming took 3 bases from V and 11 from J, leaving 10 bases between them. The CDR3 contains 12 residues. Germline V CDR1 and CDR2: MNHEY, SVGAGI. CDR3 in DNA: TGTGCCAGCAGTTATCCCGGGGGCAAACTGTTTTTT. Protein product: CASSYPGGKLFF.

V and J are TRBV14 and TRBJ1-3; 7 nucleotides line up with TRBD1. There are 13 residues in the CDR3. Germline-derived CDR1 and CDR2 are SGHDN and FVKESK. Losses at the gene ends were 7 bases for V and 2 bases for J; bases not matched to a gene: 2. CDR3 residues: CASKQGTGNTIYF. DNA for the CDR3: TGTGCCAGCAAACAGGGGACTGGAAACACCATATATTTT.

The gene calls are TRBV7-6 and TRBJ2-7; 8 positions agree with TRBD1. Per germline, CDR1 SGHVS and CDR2 FNYEAQ. CDR3 size: 13 residues. Unmatched junction bases numbered 8, after V lost 6 bases and J lost 7 bases. The CDR3 is CASSHGQGREQYF. The CDR3 DNA reads as TGTGCCAGCAGTCATGGACAGGGCAGGGAGCAGTACTTC.

The gene calls are TRBV28 and TRBJ1-5; tentative D call: TRBD1 (5 bases). There are 16 residues in the CDR3. Trimming took 8 bases from V and 6 from J, leaving 23 bases between them. Germline loops: CDR1 MDHEN, CDR2 SYDVKM. CDR3 in amino acids: CASLGYGDRRGQPQHF. CDR3 nucleotides: TGTGCCAGCCTTGGGTACGGAGACAGACGGGGTCAGCCCCAGCATTTT. The full variable domain, in which reference TRBV28 and TRBJ1-5 provide the parts outside the CDR3, is DVKVTQSSRYLVKRTGEKVFLECVQDMDHENMFWYRQDPGLGLRLIYFSYDVKMKEKGDIPEGYSVSREKKERFSLILESASTNQTSMYLCASLGYGDRRGQPQHFGDGTRLSIL.